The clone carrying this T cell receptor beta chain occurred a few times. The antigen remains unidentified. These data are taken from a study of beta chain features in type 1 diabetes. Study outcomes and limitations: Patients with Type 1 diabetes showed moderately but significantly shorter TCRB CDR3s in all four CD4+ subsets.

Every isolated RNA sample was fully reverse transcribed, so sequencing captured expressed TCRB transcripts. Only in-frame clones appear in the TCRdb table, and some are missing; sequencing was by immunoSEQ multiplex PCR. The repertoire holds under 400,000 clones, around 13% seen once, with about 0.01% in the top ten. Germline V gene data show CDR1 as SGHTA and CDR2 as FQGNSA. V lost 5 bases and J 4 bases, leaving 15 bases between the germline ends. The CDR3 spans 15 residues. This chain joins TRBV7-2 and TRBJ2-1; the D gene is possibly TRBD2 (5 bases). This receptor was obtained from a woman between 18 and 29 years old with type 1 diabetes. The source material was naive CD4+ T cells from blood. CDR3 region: CASSPGLESYNEQFF. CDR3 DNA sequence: TGTGCCAGCAGCCCAGGACTGGAGTCTTACAATGAGCAGTTCTTC.